A single sample gave rise to the 3 T cell receptor beta chains below, sequenced in a study of shared clonotypes between healthy human individuals. The repertoire was sequenced with immunoSEQ multiplex PCR; TCRdb's copy has only in-frame clones and lacks some. The table shows hundreds of thousands of clones, with roughly 97% occurring only once. The sequencing input was naive CD4+ T cells sorted from blood. Subset here: CD45RA+ positively selected. These receptors came from a woman in her thirties in good health.

The gene calls are TRBV10-1 and TRBJ1-1; D gene uncertain. The CDR3 covers 15 residues. From germline, CDR1 is WNHNN and CDR2 SYGVQD (reference sequence). V shed 0 bases and J shed 8 bases, with 16 bases lying between them. The CDR3: CASSESPGEVHEAFF. The CDR3 DNA reads as TGCGCCAGCAGTGAGTCCCCGGGAGAGGTGCACGAAGCTTTCTTT.

This chain links TRBV5-1 with TRBJ1-2; 8 bases map to TRBD1. The CDR3 loop spans 15 amino acids. CDR1 SGHRS and CDR2 YFSETQ come from the germline V gene. Trimming at V came to 0 bases and at J to 7 bases, leaving 8 bases not matched to a gene. CDR3 bases: TGCGCCAGCAGCTTGGCTGGCACAGGGGGTAGTGGCTACACCTTC. Its protein is CASSLAGTGGSGYTF.

This chain links TRBV7-3 with TRBJ2-2; D gene ambiguous. Trimming removed 5 bases at V and 6 bases at J, with 16 bases between. Germline V gives CDR1 SGHTA, CDR2 FQGTGA. This CDR3 has 15 amino acids. CDR3 in amino acids: CASSPMVGYAGELFF. For the CDR3, the DNA is TGTGCCAGCAGCCCCATGGTCGGGTATGCCGGGGAGCTGTTTTTT.